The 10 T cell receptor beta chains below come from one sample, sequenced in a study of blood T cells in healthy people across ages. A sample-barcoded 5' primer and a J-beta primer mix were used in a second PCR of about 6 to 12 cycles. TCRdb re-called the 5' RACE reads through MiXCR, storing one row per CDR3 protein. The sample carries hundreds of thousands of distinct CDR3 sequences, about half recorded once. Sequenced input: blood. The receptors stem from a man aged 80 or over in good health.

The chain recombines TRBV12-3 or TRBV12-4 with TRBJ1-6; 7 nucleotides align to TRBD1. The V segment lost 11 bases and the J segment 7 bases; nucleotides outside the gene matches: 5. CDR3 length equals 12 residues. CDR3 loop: CAPRDRNSPLHF. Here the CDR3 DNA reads TGTGCCCCCCGGGACAGAAATTCACCCCTCCACTTT.

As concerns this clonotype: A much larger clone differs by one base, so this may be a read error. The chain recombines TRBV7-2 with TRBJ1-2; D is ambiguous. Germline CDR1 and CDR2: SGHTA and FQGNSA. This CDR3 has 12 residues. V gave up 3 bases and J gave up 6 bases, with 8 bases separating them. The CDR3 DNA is TGTGCCAGCAGCTTCCCTCGCAATGGCTACACCTTC. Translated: CASSFPRNGYTF.

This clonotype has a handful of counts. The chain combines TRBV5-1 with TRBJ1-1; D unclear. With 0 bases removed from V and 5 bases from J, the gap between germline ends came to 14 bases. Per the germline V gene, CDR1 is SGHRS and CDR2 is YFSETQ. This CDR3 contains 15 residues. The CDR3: CASSLERGRYTEAFF. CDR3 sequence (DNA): TGCGCCAGCAGCTTGGAACGGGGTCGGTATACTGAAGCTTTCTTT.

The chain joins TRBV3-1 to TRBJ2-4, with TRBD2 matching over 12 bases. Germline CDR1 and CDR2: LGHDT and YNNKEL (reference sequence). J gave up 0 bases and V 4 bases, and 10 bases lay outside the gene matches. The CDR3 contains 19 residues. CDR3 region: CASSPEGLAGRVAKNIQYF. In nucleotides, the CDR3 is TGTGCCAGCAGCCCGGAAGGACTAGCGGGAAGAGTAGCCAAAAACATTCAGTACTTC.

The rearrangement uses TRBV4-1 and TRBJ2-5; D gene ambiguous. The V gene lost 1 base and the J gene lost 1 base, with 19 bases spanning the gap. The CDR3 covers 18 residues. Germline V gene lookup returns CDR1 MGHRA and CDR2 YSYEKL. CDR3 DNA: TGCGCCAGCAGCCAAGTAGTTCTTACTCTTTCTCCCCAAGAGACCCAGTACTTC. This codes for CASSQVVLTLSPQETQYF.

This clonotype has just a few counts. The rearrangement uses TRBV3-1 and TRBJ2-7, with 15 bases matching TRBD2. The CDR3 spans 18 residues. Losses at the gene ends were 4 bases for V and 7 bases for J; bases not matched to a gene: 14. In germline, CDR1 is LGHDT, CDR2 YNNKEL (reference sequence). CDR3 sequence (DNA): TGTGCCAGCAGCCGCTGGACTAGCGGGAGGGCCGAGAGTAGGGAGCAGTACTTC. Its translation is CASSRWTSGRAESREQYF.

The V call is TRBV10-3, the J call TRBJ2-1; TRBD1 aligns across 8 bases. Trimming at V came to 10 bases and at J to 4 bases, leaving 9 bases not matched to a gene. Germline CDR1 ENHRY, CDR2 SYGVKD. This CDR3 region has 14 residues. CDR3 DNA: TGTGCCACTATCGACAGGGGCTCTTACAATGAGCAGTTCTTC. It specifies CATIDRGSYNEQFF.

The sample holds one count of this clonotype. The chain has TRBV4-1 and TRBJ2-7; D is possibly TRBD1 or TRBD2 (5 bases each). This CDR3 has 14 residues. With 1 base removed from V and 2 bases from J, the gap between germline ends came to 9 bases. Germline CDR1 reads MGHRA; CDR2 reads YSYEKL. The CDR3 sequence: CASSQVPGPYEQYF. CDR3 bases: TGCGCCAGCAGCCAAGTTCCGGGGCCCTACGAGCAGTACTTC.

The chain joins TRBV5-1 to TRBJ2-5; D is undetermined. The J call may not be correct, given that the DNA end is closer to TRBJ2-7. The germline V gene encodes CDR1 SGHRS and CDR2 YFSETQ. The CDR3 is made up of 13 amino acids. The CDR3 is CASSFEQYYEQYF. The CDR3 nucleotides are TGCGCCAGCAGCTTTGAGCAGTACTACGAGCAGTACTTC.

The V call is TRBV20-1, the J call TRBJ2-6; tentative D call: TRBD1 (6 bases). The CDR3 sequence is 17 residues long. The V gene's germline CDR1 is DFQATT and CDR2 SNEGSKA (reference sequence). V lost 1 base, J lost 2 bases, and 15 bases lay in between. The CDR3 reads CSARAQGGNTGANVLTF. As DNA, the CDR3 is TGCAGTGCTAGAGCGCAAGGGGGAAATACTGGGGCCAACGTCCTGACTTTC.